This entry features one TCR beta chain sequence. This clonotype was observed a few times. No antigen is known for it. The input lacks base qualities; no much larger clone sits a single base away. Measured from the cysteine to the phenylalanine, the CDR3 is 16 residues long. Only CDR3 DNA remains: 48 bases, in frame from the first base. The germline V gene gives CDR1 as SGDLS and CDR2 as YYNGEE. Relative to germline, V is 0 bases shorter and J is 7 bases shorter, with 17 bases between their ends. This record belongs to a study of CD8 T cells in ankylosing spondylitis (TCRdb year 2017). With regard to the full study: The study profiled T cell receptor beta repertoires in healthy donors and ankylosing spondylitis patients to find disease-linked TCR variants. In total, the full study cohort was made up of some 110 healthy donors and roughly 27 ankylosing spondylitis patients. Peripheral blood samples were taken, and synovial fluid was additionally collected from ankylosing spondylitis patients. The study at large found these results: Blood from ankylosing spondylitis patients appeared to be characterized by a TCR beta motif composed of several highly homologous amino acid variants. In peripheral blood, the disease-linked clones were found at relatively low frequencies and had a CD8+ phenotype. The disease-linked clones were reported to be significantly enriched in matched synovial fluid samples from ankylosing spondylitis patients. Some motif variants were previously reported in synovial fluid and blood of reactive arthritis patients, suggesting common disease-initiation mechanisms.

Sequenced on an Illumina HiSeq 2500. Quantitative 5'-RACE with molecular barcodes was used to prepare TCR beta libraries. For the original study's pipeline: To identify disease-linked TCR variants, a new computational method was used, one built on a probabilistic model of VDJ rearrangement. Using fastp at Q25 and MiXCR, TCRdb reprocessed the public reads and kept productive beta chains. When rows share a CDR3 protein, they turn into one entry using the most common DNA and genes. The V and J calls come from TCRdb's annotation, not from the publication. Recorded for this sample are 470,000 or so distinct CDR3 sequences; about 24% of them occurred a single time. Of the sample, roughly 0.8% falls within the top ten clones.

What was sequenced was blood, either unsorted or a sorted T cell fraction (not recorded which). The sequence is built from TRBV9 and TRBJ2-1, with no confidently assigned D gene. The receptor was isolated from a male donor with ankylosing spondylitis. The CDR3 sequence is CASSVGLPVTTNEQFF. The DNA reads TGTGCCAGCAGCGTAGGACTGCCTGTTACAACAAATGAGCAGTTCTTC.